The 9 T cell receptor beta chains given below trace back to one sample, sequenced in a study of regulatory T cells in long-lasting Graves disease. This sample's time point: newly diagnosed GD, antithyroid drugs for less than 3 months. Generation of the TCR library employed RNA extracted from PBMCs. In building TCR beta libraries, iRepertoire HTBI primers were used together with Arm-PCR of CDR3 regions. One entry per CDR3 protein, called by TCRdb with MiXCR from the multiplex PCR reads. In the table there are about 520,000 distinct CDR3 sequences, more than 10% of which are singletons. These data were also filed under a second study, of T cells in Graves' hyperthyroidism and ophthalmopathy.

This specimen consisted of peripheral blood mononuclear cells (PBMCs), obtained at new diagnosis, from a patient treated with antithyroid drugs. The receptors derive from a woman in her 30s with Graves disease.

Ten or more counts support this clonotype. The chain employs TRBV7-3 and TRBJ1-1, with a possible D match to TRBD1 (5 bases). CDR3 length: 15 residues. V was shortened by 5 bases and J by 1 base, with 14 bases between the two germline ends. Per germline, CDR1 SGHTA and CDR2 FQGTGA. The CDR3 nucleotides are TGTGCCAGCAGCGAGGAGGGACGGAGGAACACTGAAGCTTTCTTT. Translated, it gives CASSEEGRRNTEAFF.

This clonotype was picked up many times. V is TRBV2 and J is TRBJ2-1; TRBD2 matches 8 bases. V was clipped by 2 bases and J by 8 bases; unmatched bases: 5. This CDR3 has 14 residues. CDR1 is SNHLY, CDR2 FYNNEI, per germline. DNA of the CDR3: TGTGCCAGCAGTGAACAGCGGGAGTCCTATGAGCAGTTCTTC. Translated: CASSEQRESYEQFF. Combining the CDR3 with reference TRBV2 and TRBJ2-1 gives the whole variable domain EPEVTQTPSHQVTQMGQEVILRCVPISNHLYFYWYRQILGQKVEFLVSFYNNEISEKSEIFDDQFSVERPDGSNFTLKIRSTKLEDSAMYFCASSEQRESYEQFFGPGTRLTVL.

This clonotype was seen repeatedly, ten times or more. This may be a read error, as it is one base from a much larger clone. J is TRBJ1-5 and V is TRBV30; D remains ambiguous. Trimming stripped 2 bases from V and 0 bases from J, with 5 bases between. The CDR3 covers 13 residues. CDR1 GTSNPN and CDR2 SVGIG come from the germline V gene (reference sequence). This CDR3 is CAWSISSNQPQHF. The DNA of the CDR3 is TGTGCCTGGAGTATCAGTAGCAATCAGCCCCAGCATTTT.

The chain has TRBV7-2 and TRBJ1-5; D uncertain. Germline V gene data show CDR1 as SGHTA and CDR2 as FQGNSA. The CDR3 has 16 amino acids. V was shortened by 2 bases and J by 4 bases, with 15 bases between the two germline ends. CDR3 sequence reads: CASSLNAPTNNQPQHF. For the CDR3, the DNA is TGTGCCAGCAGCTTAAACGCACCAACCAATAATCAGCCCCAGCATTTT.

Of note for this clonotype: This clone may be a read error of a much larger clone one base away. The CDR3: CASSLEAGDYEQYF. CDR3 DNA sequence: TGTGCCAGTAGTTTAGAAGCGGGAGACTACGAGCAGTACTTC. The rearrangement uses TRBV19 and TRBJ2-7, with 8 bases lining up with TRBD2. This CDR3 is built from 14 residues. The germline CDR1 and CDR2 sequences are LNHDA and SQIVND (reference sequence).

The chain joins TRBV30 to TRBJ2-7, with 7 bases that match TRBD1. V lost 1 base, J lost 3 bases, and 3 bases stayed unmatched. The CDR3 has 13 residues. Germline V gene data show CDR1 as GTSNPN and CDR2 as SVGIG (reference sequence). DNA of the CDR3: TGTGCCTGGAGTGAGACAGGGCACTACGAGCAGTACTTC. It translates to CAWSETGHYEQYF.

Turning to this clonotype: A single base separates this from a much larger clone, so it may be a read error. V gene TRBV7-9 combines with J gene TRBJ2-5; possibly TRBD2 for D (6 bases). Germline V gene sequence: CDR1 SEHNR, CDR2 FQNEAQ (reference sequence). The ends were cut back, 5 bases at V and 2 bases at J, with 15 bases in the middle. The CDR3 totals 15 residues. This chain's CDR3 is CASSLGSSGQETQYF. The CDR3 DNA reads as TGTGCCAGCAGCCTAGGGAGTAGCGGACAAGAGACCCAGTACTTC.

This clonotype was seen repeatedly, ten times or more. This chain connects TRBV28 to TRBJ2-7, with D perhaps TRBD2 (5 bases). This CDR3 spans 16 amino acids. With 7 bases removed from V and 0 bases from J, the gap between germline ends came to 19 bases. The germline V gene encodes CDR1 MDHEN and CDR2 SYDVKM. DNA for the CDR3: TGTGCCAGCACCTCAAATCTACCGGAGGTCTCCTACGAGCAGTACTTC. Amino acids: CASTSNLPEVSYEQYF.

The chain couples TRBV5-1 to TRBJ2-2; 14 bases map to TRBD2. Trimming took 2 bases from V and 1 from J; bases not matched to a gene: 4. CDR3 length equals 18 residues. Germline V CDR1 and CDR2: SGHRS, YFSETQ. The CDR3 nucleotides are TGCGCCAGCAGCTTTGGGACTAGCGGGAGTGGGAACACCGGGGAGCTGTTTTTT. Amino acids: CASSFGTSGSGNTGELFF.